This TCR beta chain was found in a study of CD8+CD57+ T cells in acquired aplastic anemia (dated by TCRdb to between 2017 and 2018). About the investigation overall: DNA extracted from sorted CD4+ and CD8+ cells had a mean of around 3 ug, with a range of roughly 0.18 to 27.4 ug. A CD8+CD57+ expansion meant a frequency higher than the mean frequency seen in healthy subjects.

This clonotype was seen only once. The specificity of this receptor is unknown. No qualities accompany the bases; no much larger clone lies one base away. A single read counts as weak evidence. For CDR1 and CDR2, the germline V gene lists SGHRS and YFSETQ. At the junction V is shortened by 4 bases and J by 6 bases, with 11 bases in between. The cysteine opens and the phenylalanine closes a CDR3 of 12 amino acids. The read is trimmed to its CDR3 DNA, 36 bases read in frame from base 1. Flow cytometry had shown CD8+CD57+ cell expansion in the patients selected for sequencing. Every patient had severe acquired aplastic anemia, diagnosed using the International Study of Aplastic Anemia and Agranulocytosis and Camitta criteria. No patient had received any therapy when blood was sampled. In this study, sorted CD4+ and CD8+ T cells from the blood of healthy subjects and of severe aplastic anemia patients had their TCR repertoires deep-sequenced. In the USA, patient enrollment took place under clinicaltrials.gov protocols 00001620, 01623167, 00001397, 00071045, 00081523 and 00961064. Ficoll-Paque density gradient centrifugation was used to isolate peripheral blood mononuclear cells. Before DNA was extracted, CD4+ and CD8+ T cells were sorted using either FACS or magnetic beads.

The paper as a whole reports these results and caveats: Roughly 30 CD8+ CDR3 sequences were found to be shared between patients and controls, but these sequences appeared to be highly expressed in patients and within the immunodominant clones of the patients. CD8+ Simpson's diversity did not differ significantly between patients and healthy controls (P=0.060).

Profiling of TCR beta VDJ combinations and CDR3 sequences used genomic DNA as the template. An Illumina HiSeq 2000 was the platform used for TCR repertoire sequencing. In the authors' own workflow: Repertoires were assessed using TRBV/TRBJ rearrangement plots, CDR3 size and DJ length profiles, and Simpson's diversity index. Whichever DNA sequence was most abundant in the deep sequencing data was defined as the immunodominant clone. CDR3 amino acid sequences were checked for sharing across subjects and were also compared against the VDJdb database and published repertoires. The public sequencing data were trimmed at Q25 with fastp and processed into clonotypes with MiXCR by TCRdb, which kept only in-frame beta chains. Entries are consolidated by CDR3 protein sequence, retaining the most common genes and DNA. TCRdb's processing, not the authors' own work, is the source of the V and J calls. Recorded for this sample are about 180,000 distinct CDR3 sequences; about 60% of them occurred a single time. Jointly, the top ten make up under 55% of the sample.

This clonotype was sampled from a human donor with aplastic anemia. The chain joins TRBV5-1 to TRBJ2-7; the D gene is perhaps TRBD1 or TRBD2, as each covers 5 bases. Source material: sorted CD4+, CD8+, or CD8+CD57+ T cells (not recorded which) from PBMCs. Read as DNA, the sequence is TGCGCCAGCAGCACCGGGACCCGCGAGCAGTACTTC. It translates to CASSTGTREQYF.